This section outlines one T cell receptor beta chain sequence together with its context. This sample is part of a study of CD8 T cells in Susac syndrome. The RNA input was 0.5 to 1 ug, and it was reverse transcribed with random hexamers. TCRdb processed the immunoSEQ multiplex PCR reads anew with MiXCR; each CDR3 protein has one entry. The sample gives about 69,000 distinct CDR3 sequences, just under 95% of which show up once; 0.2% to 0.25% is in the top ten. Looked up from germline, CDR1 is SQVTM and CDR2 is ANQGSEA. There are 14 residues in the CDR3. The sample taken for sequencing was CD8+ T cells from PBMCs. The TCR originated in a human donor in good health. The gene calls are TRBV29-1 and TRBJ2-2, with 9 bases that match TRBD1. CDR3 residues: CSAITGGGTGELFF. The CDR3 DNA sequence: TGCAGTGCTATAACAGGGGGCGGAACCGGGGAGCTGTTTTTT.